These T cell receptor beta chains were read from a single sample in a study of immune cell composition in non-small cell lung cancer. The method was immunoSEQ multiplex PCR; TCRdb's version includes in-frame clones alone and lacks a portion of them. The table shows under 3,500 clones, with nearly 75% occurring only once. Sequenced sample: lung tumor tissue. The receptors were gathered from a human donor with non-small cell lung cancer. Each CDR3 is given with its conserved first and last residue. Each record gives: CDR3 DNA, CDR3 protein, J gene, V gene, clone size, D gene. D genes are given only for firm matches. Rows give clone size only sometimes, using once, few, many, or a class for an expanded clone.

CDR3 DNA: TGTGCCAGTAGTATCACCCGGGTCCCCGGGGAGCTGTTTTTT; CDR3 protein: CASSITRVPGELFF; J gene: TRBJ2-2; V gene: TRBV19; clone size: -; D gene: -
CDR3 DNA: TGTGCCAGCAGCACGGGGACTAGCGGATCCTACAATGAGCAGTTCTTC; CDR3 protein: CASSTGTSGSYNEQFF; J gene: TRBJ2-1; V gene: TRBV11-2; clone size: -; D gene: TRBD2
CDR3 DNA: TGTGCCAGCAGCTTGACAGGCCCCTACGAGCAGTACTTC; CDR3 protein: CASSLTGPYEQYF; J gene: TRBJ2-7; V gene: TRBV5-6; clone size: -; D gene: -
CDR3 DNA: TGTGCCATCAGCGCGAATAGCAATCAGCCCCAGCATTTT; CDR3 protein: CAISANSNQPQHF; J gene: TRBJ1-5; V gene: TRBV10-3; clone size: -; D gene: -
CDR3 DNA: TGCGCCAGCAGCCAAGAGGAGCGGGGGTTAACAGATACGCAGTATTTT; CDR3 protein: CASSQEERGLTDTQYF; J gene: TRBJ2-3; V gene: TRBV4-3; clone size: few; D gene: TRBD2
CDR3 DNA: TGTGCCAGCAGCTTTCTAGCGGGGGGGATAAATGAGCAGTTCTTC; CDR3 protein: CASSFLAGGINEQFF; J gene: TRBJ2-1; V gene: TRBV7-2; clone size: once; D gene: TRBD2
CDR3 DNA: TGCGCCAGCATGACAGGGGGATCCAACACCATATATTTT; CDR3 protein: CASMTGGSNTIYF; J gene: TRBJ1-3; V gene: TRBV10-2; clone size: few; D gene: TRBD1
CDR3 DNA: TGTGCCAGCAGCTTATGGGCCGGGGATGAGCAGTTCTTC; CDR3 protein: CASSLWAGDEQFF; J gene: TRBJ2-1; V gene: TRBV7-6; clone size: -; D gene: -
CDR3 DNA: TGCGCCAGCAGACCACTTGACAGGAACACCGGGGAGCTGTTTTTT; CDR3 protein: CASRPLDRNTGELFF; J gene: TRBJ2-2; V gene: TRBV10-2; clone size: -; D gene: -
CDR3 DNA: TGTGCCAGCAGACAACAGGGTGAAGAAAAACTGTTTTTT; CDR3 protein: CASRQQGEEKLFF; J gene: TRBJ1-4; V gene: TRBV6-6; clone size: few; D gene: -
CDR3 DNA: TGTGCCAGCAGTCGGACTAGCTCGAACACCGGGGAGCTGTTTTTT; CDR3 protein: CASSRTSSNTGELFF; J gene: TRBJ2-2; V gene: TRBV6-5; clone size: -; D gene: TRBD2